This is a list of T cell receptor beta chains from one sample in a study of cytomegalovirus exposure and HLA in healthy donors. This table comes from immunoSEQ multiplex PCR, and its TCRdb copy is limited to in-frame clones, with some not included. The table has about 140,000 clones, roughly 80% seen once; the top ten hold more than 3.5%. Sequenced sample: PBMCs. Receptors were obtained from a woman aged 40 to 49 in good health and CMV-seropositive. Both conserved end residues are part of each CDR3. A D gene is named only where the DNA matches it firmly.

V gene	D gene	J gene	CDR3 DNA	CDR3 protein
TRBV6-1	TRBD1	TRBJ1-5	TGTGCCAGCAGTCAGGGACAGGGTATGAATCAGCCCCAGCATTTT	CASSQGQGMNQPQHF
TRBV6-5	TRBD1	TRBJ1-2	TGTGCCAGCAGTTACTCGGGAGACAGGGGCTATGGCTACACCTTC	CASSYSGDRGYGYTF
TRBV10-1	TRBD1	TRBJ1-1	TGCGCCAGCAGTGAGAGGGACAGGAGTGAAGCTTTCTTT	CASSERDRSEAFF
TRBV2	TRBD1	TRBJ2-4	TGTGCCAGCAGCTCGGGACAGAGAGCAGTATTGTACTTC	CASSSGQRAVLYF
TRBV5-5	TRBD1	TRBJ1-1	TGTGCCAGCAGCTTGGGGCTCGGGACAGCGAACACTGAAGCTTTCTTT	CASSLGLGTANTEAFF
TRBV5-8	TRBD1	TRBJ2-1	TGTGCCAGCAGCCCCCCACAGGGGCACGAGCAGTTCTTC	CASSPPQGHEQFF
TRBV7-8	.	TRBJ2-7	TGTGCCAGCAGCCGGACGGAGGGGGGGGTAGGCTCCTACGAGCAGTACTTC	CASSRTEGGVGSYEQYF
TRBV28	.	TRBJ2-7	TGTGCCAGGGGAGGACGGACGGTCGGGAACTACGAGCAGTACTTC	CARGGRTVGNYEQYF
TRBV6-1	TRBD1	TRBJ1-2	TGTGCCAGCAGTGAAGGACAGGGGCCCTCCTATGGCTACACCTTC	CASSEGQGPSYGYTF
TRBV6-5	TRBD1	TRBJ1-4	TGTGCCAGCAAATGGACAGGGAATGAAAAACTGTTTTTT	CASKWTGNEKLFF